The clone carrying this T cell receptor (beta chain) was seen just once. Germline V gene sequence: CDR1 SGHTA, CDR2 FQGNSA. This CDR3 comprises 13 residues. Trimming took off 7 bases at V and 4 bases at J, with 12 bases between the two ends. The record originates from a study of blood T cell repertoires in COVID-19. Sequenced by immunoSEQ multiplex PCR; TCRdb stores in-frame clones only, minus some. This repertoire shows around 250,000 clones, about 86% found once; its top ten account for roughly 3.1%. Sequencing was done on a sample of PBMCs or T cells enriched from blood (not recorded which). The sequence came from a man aged 50 to 60 who had recovered from COVID-19. The J gene is TRBJ2-3, the V gene TRBV7-2; the D gene is possibly TRBD2 (5 bases). CDR3 DNA: TGTGCCAGCACTGAGGCTAGCCCAGATACGCAGTATTTT. Residues: CASTEASPDTQYF.